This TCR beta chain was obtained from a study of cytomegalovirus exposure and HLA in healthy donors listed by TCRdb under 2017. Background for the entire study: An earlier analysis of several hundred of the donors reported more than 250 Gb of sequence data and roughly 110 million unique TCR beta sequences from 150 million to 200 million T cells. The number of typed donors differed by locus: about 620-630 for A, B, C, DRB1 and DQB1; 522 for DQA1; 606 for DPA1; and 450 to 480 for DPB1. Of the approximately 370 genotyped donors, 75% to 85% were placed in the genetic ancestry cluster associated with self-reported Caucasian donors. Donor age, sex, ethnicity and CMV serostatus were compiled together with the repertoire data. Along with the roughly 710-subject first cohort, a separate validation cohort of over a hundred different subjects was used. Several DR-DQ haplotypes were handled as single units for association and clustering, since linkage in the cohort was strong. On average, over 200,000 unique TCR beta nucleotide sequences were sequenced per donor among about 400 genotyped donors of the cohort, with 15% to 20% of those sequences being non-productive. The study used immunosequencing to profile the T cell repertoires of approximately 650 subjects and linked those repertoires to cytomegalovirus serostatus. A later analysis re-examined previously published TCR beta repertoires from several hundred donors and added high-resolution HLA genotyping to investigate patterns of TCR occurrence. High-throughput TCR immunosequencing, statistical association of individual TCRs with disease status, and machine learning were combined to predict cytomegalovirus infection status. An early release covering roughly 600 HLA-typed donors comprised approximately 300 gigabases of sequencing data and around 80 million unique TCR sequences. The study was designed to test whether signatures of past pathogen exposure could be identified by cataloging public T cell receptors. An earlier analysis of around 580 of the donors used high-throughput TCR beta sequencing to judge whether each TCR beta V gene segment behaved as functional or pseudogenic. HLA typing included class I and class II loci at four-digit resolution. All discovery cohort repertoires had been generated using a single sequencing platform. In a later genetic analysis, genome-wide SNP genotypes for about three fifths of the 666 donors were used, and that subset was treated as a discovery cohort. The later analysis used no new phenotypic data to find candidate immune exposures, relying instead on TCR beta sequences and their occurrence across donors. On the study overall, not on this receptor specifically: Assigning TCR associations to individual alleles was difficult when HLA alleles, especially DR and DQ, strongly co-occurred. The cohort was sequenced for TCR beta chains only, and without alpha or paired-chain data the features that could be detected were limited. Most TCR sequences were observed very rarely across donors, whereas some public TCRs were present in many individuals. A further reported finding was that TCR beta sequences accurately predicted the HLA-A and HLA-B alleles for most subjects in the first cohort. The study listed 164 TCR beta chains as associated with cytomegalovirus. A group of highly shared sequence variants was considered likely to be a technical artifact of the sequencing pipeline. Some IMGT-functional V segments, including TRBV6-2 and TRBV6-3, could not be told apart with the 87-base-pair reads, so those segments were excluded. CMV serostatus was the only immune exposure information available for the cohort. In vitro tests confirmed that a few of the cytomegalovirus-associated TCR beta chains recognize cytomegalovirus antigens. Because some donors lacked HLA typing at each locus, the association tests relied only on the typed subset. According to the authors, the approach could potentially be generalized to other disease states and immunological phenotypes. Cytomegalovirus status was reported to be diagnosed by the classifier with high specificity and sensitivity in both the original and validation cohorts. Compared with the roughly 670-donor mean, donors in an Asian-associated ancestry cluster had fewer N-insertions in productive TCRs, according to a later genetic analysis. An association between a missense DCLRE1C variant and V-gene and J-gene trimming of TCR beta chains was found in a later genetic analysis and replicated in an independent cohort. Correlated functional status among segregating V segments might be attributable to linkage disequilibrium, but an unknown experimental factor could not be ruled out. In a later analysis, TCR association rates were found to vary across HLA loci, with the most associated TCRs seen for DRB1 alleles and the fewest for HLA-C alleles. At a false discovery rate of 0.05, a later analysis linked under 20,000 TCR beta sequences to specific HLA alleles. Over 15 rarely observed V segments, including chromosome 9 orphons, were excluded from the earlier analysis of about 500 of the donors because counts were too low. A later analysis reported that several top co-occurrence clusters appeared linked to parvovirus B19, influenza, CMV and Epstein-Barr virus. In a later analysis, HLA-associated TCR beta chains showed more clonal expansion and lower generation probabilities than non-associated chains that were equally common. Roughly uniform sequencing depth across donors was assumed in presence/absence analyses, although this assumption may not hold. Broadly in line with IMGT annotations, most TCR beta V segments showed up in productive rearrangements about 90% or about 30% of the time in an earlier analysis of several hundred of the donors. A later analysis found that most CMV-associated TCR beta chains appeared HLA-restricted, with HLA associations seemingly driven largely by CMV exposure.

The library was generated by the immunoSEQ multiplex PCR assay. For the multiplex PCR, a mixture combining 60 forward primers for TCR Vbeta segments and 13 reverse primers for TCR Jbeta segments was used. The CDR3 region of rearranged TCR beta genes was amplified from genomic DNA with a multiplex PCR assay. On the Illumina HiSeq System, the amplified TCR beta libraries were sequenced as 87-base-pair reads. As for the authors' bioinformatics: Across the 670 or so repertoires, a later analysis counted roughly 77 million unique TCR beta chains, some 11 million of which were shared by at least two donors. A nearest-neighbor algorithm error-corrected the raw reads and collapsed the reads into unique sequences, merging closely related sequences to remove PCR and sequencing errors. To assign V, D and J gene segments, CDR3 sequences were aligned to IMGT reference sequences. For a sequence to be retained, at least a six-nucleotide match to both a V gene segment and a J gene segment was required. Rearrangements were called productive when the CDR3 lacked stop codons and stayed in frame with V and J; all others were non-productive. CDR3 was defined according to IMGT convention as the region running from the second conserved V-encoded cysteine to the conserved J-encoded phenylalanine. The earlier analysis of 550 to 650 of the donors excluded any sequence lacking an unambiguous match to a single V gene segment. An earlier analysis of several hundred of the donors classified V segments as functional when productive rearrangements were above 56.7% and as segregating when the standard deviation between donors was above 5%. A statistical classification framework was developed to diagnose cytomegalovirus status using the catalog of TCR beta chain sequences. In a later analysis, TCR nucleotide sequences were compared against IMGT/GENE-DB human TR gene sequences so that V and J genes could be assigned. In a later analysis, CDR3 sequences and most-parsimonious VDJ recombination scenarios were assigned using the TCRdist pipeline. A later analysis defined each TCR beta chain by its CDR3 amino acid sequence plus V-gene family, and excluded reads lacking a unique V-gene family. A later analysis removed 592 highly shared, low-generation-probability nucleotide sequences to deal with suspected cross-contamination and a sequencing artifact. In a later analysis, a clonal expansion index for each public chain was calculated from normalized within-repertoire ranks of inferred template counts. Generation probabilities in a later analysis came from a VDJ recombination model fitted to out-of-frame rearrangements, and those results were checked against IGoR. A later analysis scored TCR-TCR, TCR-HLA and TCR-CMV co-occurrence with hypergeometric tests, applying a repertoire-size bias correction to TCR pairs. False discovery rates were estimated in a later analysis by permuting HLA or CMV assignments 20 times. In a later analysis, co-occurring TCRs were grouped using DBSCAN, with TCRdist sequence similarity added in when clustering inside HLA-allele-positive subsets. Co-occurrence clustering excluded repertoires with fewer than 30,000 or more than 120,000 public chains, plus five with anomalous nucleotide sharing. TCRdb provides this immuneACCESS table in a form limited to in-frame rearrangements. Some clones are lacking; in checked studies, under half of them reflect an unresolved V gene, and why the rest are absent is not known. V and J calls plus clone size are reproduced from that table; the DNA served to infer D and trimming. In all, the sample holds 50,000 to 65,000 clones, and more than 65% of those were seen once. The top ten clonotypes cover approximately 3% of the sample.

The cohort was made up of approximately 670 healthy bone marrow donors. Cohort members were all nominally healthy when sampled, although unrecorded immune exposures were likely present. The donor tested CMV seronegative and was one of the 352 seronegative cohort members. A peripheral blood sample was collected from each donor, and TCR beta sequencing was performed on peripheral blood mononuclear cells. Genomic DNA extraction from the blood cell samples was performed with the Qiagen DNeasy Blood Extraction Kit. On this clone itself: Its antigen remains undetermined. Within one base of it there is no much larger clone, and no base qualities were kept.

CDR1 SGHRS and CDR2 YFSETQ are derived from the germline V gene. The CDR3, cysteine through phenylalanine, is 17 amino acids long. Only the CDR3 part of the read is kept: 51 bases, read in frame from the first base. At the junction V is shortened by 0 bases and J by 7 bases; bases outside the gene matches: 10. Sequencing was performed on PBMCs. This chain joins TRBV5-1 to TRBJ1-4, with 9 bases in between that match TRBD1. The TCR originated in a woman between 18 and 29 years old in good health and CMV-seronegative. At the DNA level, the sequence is TGCGCCAGCAGCTTGGAGGTAACCGGGACAGGGATTGAAAAACTGTTTTTT. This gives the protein CASSLEVTGTGIEKLFF.